This T cell receptor (beta chain) was retrieved from a study of blood T cell repertoires in COVID-19. Study-level information: PBMCs, B-cell-depleted T cells, or T cells were the source of the cDNA or gDNA that made up the material.

This CDR3 spans 13 amino acids. V gave up 4 bases and J gave up 4 bases, with 8 bases separating them. Germline V gene sequence: CDR1 ENHRY, CDR2 SYGVKD. Using immunoSEQ multiplex PCR, the repertoire was profiled, and TCRdb retains in-frame clones only, with some absent. The table includes 45,000 to 70,000 clones, roughly nine tenths detected once. Sample: peripheral blood. The chain recombines TRBV10-3 with TRBJ2-1; unclear D gene. The clonotype was recovered from a woman aged 55-69 years with active or convalescent COVID-19. The CDR3 bases are TGTGCCATCAGTGGAGAACAGTACAATGAGCAGTTCTTC. It codes for CAISGEQYNEQFF.